This TCR beta chain was found in a study of blood T cell repertoires in COVID-19. Sequenced by immunoSEQ multiplex PCR; TCRdb stores in-frame clones only, minus some. The repertoire has under 150,000 clones, approximately 90% of them found once; the top ten carry over 4%. The V end lost 2 bases, the J end lost 2 bases, and 10 bases lay between the germline ends. Germline CDR1 reads MNHNS; CDR2 reads SASEGT. This CDR3 spans 15 amino acids. The sequenced material came from peripheral blood. This clonotype was obtained from a woman aged 45-65 years with acute or convalescent COVID-19. The rearrangement uses TRBV6-1 and TRBJ1-3, with D uncertain. The CDR3 nucleotides read TGTGCCAGCAGTGAATATGTGGCGGCTGGAAACACCATATATTTT. It codes for CASSEYVAAGNTIYF.